A selection of T cell receptor beta chains follows, all from one sample in a study of human T cells and chemical hapten exposure. Each CDR3 protein gets one entry after TCRdb re-called the RACE reads with MiXCR. In the table there are more than 60,000 distinct CDR3 sequences, approximately 8% of which are singletons. The specimen sequenced was whole blood. These receptors came from a male donor in good health. Some clones in this sample may be carry-over from other donors' samples. The CDR3 runs from the conserved cysteine through the conserved F or W. A D gene is named only where the DNA matches it firmly. Clone size is given for some rows only: seen once, a few or many times, or a class if the clone is expanded.

j_call d_call v_call clone_size cdr3_nt cdr3_aa
TRBJ2-2 - TRBV11-2 - TGTGCCAGCAGGATACCGGGCCGTGGAACCGGGGAGCTGTTTTTT CASRIPGRGTGELFF
TRBJ1-1 - TRBV3-1 - TGTGCCAGCAGCCAAATAGGGGGACCTGAAGCTTTCTTT CASSQIGGPEAFF
TRBJ2-3 - TRBV9 few TGTGCCAGCAGCGTAGGGGGGCTAGCAGCAGATACGCAGTATTTT CASSVGGLAADTQYF
TRBJ2-3 TRBD1 TRBV29-1 few TGCAGCGTTGAGGGATGGACAGGGGAAGGGGGAAGCGAACCCACAGATACGCAGTATTTT CSVEGWTGEGGSEPTDTQYF
TRBJ1-6 - TRBV11-2 few TGTGCCAGCAGCTTAGATCCGATTAATTCACCCCTCCACTTT CASSLDPINSPLHF
TRBJ2-3 TRBD2 TRBV3-1 few TGTGCCAGCAGCCAAGAGCCTAGGGGACTAGCGGGGAAAGATACGCAGTATTTT CASSQEPRGLAGKDTQYF
TRBJ2-3 TRBD2 TRBV7-7 - TGTGCCAGCAGCCCTAGCGGGAGGACAGATACGCAGTATTTT CASSPSGRTDTQYF
TRBJ1-3 - TRBV7-2 few TGTGCCAGTAAAAACGCTGGTGGAAACACCATATATTTT CASKNAGGNTIYF
TRBJ2-3 - TRBV18 - TGTGCCAGCTCACCAGAACTTCTTTTAGCGCAGTATTTT CASSPELLLAQYF
TRBJ2-7 - TRBV12-3/TRBV12-4 - TGTGCCAGCGGGGGGTTCTACGAGCAGTACTTC CASGGFYEQYF
TRBJ2-5 - TRBV7-9 - TGTGCCAGCAGCTTGACAGGTCCCCAAGAGACCCAGTACTTC CASSLTGPQETQYF
TRBJ2-2 - TRBV14 few TGTGCCAGCAGCGCAAGCCGGGGGAACACCGGGGAGCTGTTTTTT CASSASRGNTGELFF
TRBJ1-2 - TRBV6-1 many TGTGCCAGCCAGTTTTTACAGGGAGAGCCCGAACTCTATGGCTACACCTTC CASQFLQGEPELYGYTF
TRBJ1-4 - TRBV7-8 - TGTGCCAGCAGCTTATTCGAGCTGAGCGAAAAACTGTTTTTT CASSLFELSEKLFF
TRBJ1-5 TRBD1 TRBV4-2 - TGTGCCAGCAGCCAAAATATTTTGACAGGGAGGAATCAGCCCCAGCATTTT CASSQNILTGRNQPQHF
TRBJ2-7 - TRBV4-3 - TGCGCCAGCAGCCAAGAGATTTTCGGTGGAGAGCCCTACGAGCAGTACTTC CASSQEIFGGEPYEQYF
TRBJ2-3 - TRBV6-2/TRBV6-3 few TGTGCCAGCGGGACTTCCCGCACAGATACGCAGTATTTT CASGTSRTDTQYF
TRBJ2-3 TRBD2 TRBV7-8 - TGTGCCAGCAGCTTACTAGCGGGAGTAGATACGCAGTATTTT CASSLLAGVDTQYF
TRBJ1-2 TRBD1 TRBV5-1 - TGCGCCAGCAGCTTGACCGGACAGGCCGTTTATGGCTACACCTTC CASSLTGQAVYGYTF
TRBJ1-1 TRBD1 TRBV2 few TGTGCCAGCATAGGGACAGGGAGTATGAACACTGAAGCTTTCTTT CASIGTGSMNTEAFF
TRBJ2-1 - TRBV12-5 few TGTGCTAGTGGTTTGGTAGAAGAAGGCTCCTACAATGAGCAGTTCTTC CASGLVEEGSYNEQFF
TRBJ2-4 TRBD2 TRBV12-3/TRBV12-4 many TGTGCCAGCAGCTTAGCGGGCGTTCCCAAAAACATTCAGTACTTC CASSLAGVPKNIQYF
TRBJ1-2 - TRBV11-2 few TGTGCCAGCAGCTTAAGGCGCTACACCTTC CASSLRRYTF
TRBJ2-7 TRBD2 TRBV6-5 many TGTGCCAGCAGTCCCCACCGGGGGGGATACGAGCAGTACTTC CASSPHRGGYEQYF
TRBJ1-2 - TRBV7-9 few TGTGCCAGCAGCCAAGGGGAATGGGGCCTCTATGGCTACACCTTC CASSQGEWGLYGYTF
TRBJ1-5 TRBD1 TRBV15 many TGTGCCACCAGCAGCCCCCACAGGGGGCCCCAGCATTTT CATSSPHRGPQHF
TRBJ1-5 - TRBV4-1 - TGCGCCAGCAGCCAAGATATAGCAGCTATGGGAGCCCAGCATTTT CASSQDIAAMGAQHF
TRBJ2-6 TRBD2 TRBV5-1 few TGCGCCAGCAGTCAGGGAGGGCCCGGGGCCAACGTCCTGACTTTC CASSQGGPGANVLTF
TRBJ2-1 - TRBV5-1 - TGCGCCAGCAGCTCGACTAGAGCCAATGAGCAGTTCTTC CASSSTRANEQFF
TRBJ1-5 - TRBV13 many TGTGCCAGCAGCTTAGGCCTCGGGCAGCCCCAGCATTTT CASSLGLGQPQHF
TRBJ2-3 - TRBV29-1 once TGCAGCGTTGCCAATCACTACACAGATAAGCAGTATTTT CSVANHYTDKQYF
TRBJ1-2 - TRBV29-1 - TGCAGCGTTGACCCGGAGGGCAGTAACTATGGCTACACCTTC CSVDPEGSNYGYTF
TRBJ2-7 - TRBV2 many TGTGCCAGCAGTGATTCGGGGCACTCCTACGAGCAGTACTTC CASSDSGHSYEQYF
TRBJ2-1 - TRBV5-1 - TGCGTCAGCAGCGGCCCGGACACCGGCTCCTACAATGAGCAGTTCTTC CVSSGPDTGSYNEQFF
TRBJ2-7 TRBD1 TRBV6-2/TRBV6-3 few TGTGCCAGCAGCGACAGGGCAGATGAGCAGTACTTC CASSDRADEQYF
TRBJ2-7 TRBD1 TRBV12-3/TRBV12-4 few TGTGCCAGCAGTGAAGGGACAGTGTCCTACGAGCAGTACTTC CASSEGTVSYEQYF
TRBJ2-1 TRBD2 TRBV4-1 - TGCGCCAGCAGCCAAGTATGGACTAGCGGGATGAACAATGAGCAGTTCTTC CASSQVWTSGMNNEQFF
TRBJ1-6 - TRBV11-3 - TGTGCCAGCAGCTATGACGGCACTTCACCCCTCCACTTT CASSYDGTSPLHF
TRBJ1-2 - TRBV28 many TGTGCCAGCAACCCACCGCTCAACTATGGCTACACCTTC CASNPPLNYGYTF
TRBJ2-1 TRBD1 TRBV12-3/TRBV12-4 many TGTGCCAGCAGTCCCGACAGGGGGAATGAGCAGTTCTTC CASSPDRGNEQFF
TRBJ1-6 - TRBV20-1 few TGCAGTGCTAGAGATTTTGCAGGGGAGGTCAATTCACCCCTCCACTTT CSARDFAGEVNSPLHF
TRBJ2-1 TRBD2 TRBV19 - TGTGCCAGTACCGTACTAGCGGGGGGCCAGCAGTTCTTC CASTVLAGGQQFF